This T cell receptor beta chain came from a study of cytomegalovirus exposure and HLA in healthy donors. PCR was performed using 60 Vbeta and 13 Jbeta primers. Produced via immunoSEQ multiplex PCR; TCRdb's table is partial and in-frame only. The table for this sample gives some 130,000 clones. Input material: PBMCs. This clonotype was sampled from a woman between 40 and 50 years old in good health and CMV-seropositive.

This chain's CDR3 is CASSGPSGRINEQFF. CDR3 DNA sequence: TGTGCCAGCAGCGGCCCTAGCGGGAGAATCAATGAGCAGTTCTTC. The V gene is TRBV6-1, the J gene TRBJ2-1; 10 positions match TRBD2. The germline CDR1 and CDR2 sequences are MNHNS and SASEGT. The CDR3 extends over 15 amino acids. J lost 6 bases, V lost 6 bases, and 8 bases had no gene match.